The T cell receptor beta chain described here comes from a study of control samples from healthy donors and cancer patients. J lost 8 bases, V lost 0 bases, and 4 bases had no gene match. Per the germline V gene, CDR1 is SGDLS and CDR2 is YYNGEE. This CDR3 is 14 amino acids long. Repertoires were generated with immunoSEQ multiplex PCR, while TCRdb's copy carries only in-frame clones and drops some. The sample yields 110,000 to 150,000 clones, roughly 92% seen once. This TCR was recovered from a man aged 35-49 years in good health. V and J are TRBV9 and TRBJ1-2; TRBD1 matches 10 bases. Material for sequencing was blood. The CDR3, as DNA: TGTGCCAGCAGCGTAGGACAGGGGGCGTACGGCTACACCTTC. This translates into CASSVGQGAYGYTF. Complete variable domain (other parts from reference TRBV9 and TRBJ1-2): DSGVTQTPKHLITATGQRVTLRCSPRSGDLSVYWYQQSLDQGLQFLIQYYNGEERAKGNILERFSAQQFPDLHSELNLSSLELGDSALYFCASSVGQGAYGYTFGSGTRLTVV.